The following is a T cell receptor (beta chain) sequence with its context. Its antigen is unknown. The data are from a study of cytomegalovirus exposure and HLA in healthy donors. General study findings and limits: The study carried out a later analysis of TCR beta sequences. It associated 15,000 to 20,000 of them with specific HLA alleles at a false discovery rate of 0.05.

This PCR relied on a set of 60 Vbeta primers and 13 Jbeta primers. TCRdb's copy holds only in-frame clones and misses some; the assay was immunoSEQ multiplex PCR. The sample consists of about 60,000 clones, about 82% of them appearing once. Germline assignment: CDR1 SGHNT and CDR2 YENEEA. This CDR3 comprises 15 residues. Deletions cut 5 bases from V and 0 bases from J, with 14 bases between. Sequencing used PBMCs. This TCR derives from a man aged 30 to 45 in good health and CMV-seronegative. The rearrangement uses TRBV11-3 and TRBJ2-7, with unresolved D. The CDR3 loop reads CASSPRGSSSYEQYF. Written as DNA, the CDR3 is TGTGCCAGCAGCCCACGCGGTTCCAGCTCCTACGAGCAGTACTTC.